These T cell receptor beta chains were read from a single sample in a study of T cell responses to AZD1222 COVID-19 vaccine. Profiled with immunoSEQ multiplex PCR; TCRdb holds only in-frame clones, not every one. The data show roughly 130,000 clones, around 90% seen once. This specimen was peripheral blood, taken on day 0 of AZD1222 vaccination. All receptors come from an adult in good health. Each CDR3 is given with its conserved first and last residue. Fields, in order: clone size, V gene, J gene, CDR3 protein. Only part of the rows carry a size: once, few, many, or a class if the clone is expanded.

-,TRBV2,TRBJ1-6,CASRWDGGSPLHF
-,TRBV28,TRBJ1-4,CASSATETGGREKLFF
-,TRBV28,TRBJ1-4,CASSFSTNNEKLFF
-,TRBV24-1,TRBJ2-7,CATSKDTSEQYF
-,TRBV30,TRBJ1-2,CAWSVPGYGYTF
-,TRBV19,TRBJ1-1,CATKRPNMNTEAFF
-,TRBV10-3,TRBJ1-6,CAISADGTYNSPLHF
-,TRBV12-3/TRBV12-4,TRBJ2-7,CASSNQYEQYF
-,TRBV7-9,TRBJ1-4,CASSRDLDRPEKLFF
-,TRBV19,TRBJ2-4,CASGEQGQAKNIQYF
-,TRBV4-1,TRBJ2-7,CASSQLAGTGGEQYF
-,TRBV5-1,TRBJ2-6,CASTATGYSGANVLTF
-,TRBV5-1,TRBJ2-3,CASSPESTDTQYF
-,TRBV20-1,TRBJ2-7,CSAFRGYEQYF
-,TRBV29-1,TRBJ2-7,CSVEGPGRNYEQYF
-,TRBV25-1,TRBJ2-7,CASSELGQGSYEQYF
-,TRBV18,TRBJ2-3,CASSPDRADTQYF
-,TRBV6-4,TRBJ2-1,CASSDGIGPNNEQFF
-,TRBV27,TRBJ1-5,CASSERQGYNQPQHF
-,TRBV7-2,TRBJ1-4,CASSSGQPNEKLFF
-,TRBV7-2,TRBJ1-1,CASSRTGIEAFF
-,TRBV5-1,TRBJ2-7,CASSLVGGRRPTYEQYF
-,TRBV19,TRBJ2-3,CASSIRAWGPTDTQYF
-,TRBV5-8,TRBJ2-2,CASSLGGANTGELFF
-,TRBV7-6,TRBJ2-7,CASSLVGGALGEQYF
few,TRBV6-5,TRBJ2-3,CASTDSSTDTQYF
-,TRBV7-5,TRBJ1-6,CVRSLINRGLGPLHF